This record concerns one T cell receptor (beta chain) sequence. This sample was included in a study of identical twins. The cDNA had a unique molecular identifier and a template-switch universal primer site. TCRdb reanalysed the 5' RACE reads using MiXCR and keeps one entry per CDR3 protein. The profile shows approximately 240,000 distinct CDR3 sequences, around 15% of them singletons. The CDR3 totals 17 residues. The V end lost 0 bases, the J end lost 3 bases, and 14 bases lay between the germline ends. CDR1 and CDR2 (germline): LGHNA, YSLEER. The source is a young woman in good health. This chain connects TRBV4-3 to TRBJ1-4; D is uncertain. Sequenced: memory (CD45RO+) T cells sorted from blood. CDR3 DNA: TGCGCCAGCAGCCAAGATAAGGGCCCAGGTCCTAATGAAAAACTGTTTTTT. Amino acid sequence: CASSQDKGPGPNEKLFF.